These 12 T cell receptor beta chains share one sample of origin, sequenced in a study of shared clonotypes between healthy human individuals. Profiled with immunoSEQ multiplex PCR; TCRdb holds only in-frame clones, not every one. The data contain about 380,000 clones, 96% of them singletons. Material for sequencing was memory CD8+ T cells sorted from blood. Regarding subset: CD45RO+ cells pooled with CCR7-negative TemRA cells. The receptors come from a man in his thirties or forties in good health.

The CDR3 loop reads CASGQLSGNTIYF. CDR3 sequence (DNA): TGTGCCAGCGGGCAGCTCTCTGGAAACACCATATATTTT. V usage is TRBV9 and J usage is TRBJ1-3; D gene uncertain. There are 13 residues in the CDR3. Germline V gives CDR1 SGDLS, CDR2 YYNGEE. Trimming took off 7 bases at V and 0 bases at J, with 8 bases between the two ends.

This chain joins TRBV29-1 and TRBJ1-1, with D tentatively TRBD1 (5 bases). Germline CDR1 SQVTM, CDR2 ANQGSEA. The CDR3 has 12 residues. V was pared by 6 bases and J by 8 bases, with 16 bases between. The CDR3 nucleotides are TGCAGCGTGGGACGGAGCACAGCCGAAGCTTTCTTT. Encoded protein: CSVGRSTAEAFF.

The chain carries TRBV21-1 and TRBJ2-1; the table assigns TRBD2, which was not confirmed against the DNA. TRBV21-1 constitutes a pseudogene. The CDR3 is made up of 12 amino acids. CDR3 loop: CATEPGRVEQFF. CDR3 nucleotides: TGTGCCACCGAGCCGGGGAGGGTTGAGCAGTTCTTC.

The table lists this clone with a count of one. The chain has TRBV29-1 and TRBJ2-1, with D unclear. This CDR3 contains 10 residues. Germline-derived CDR1 and CDR2 are SQVTM and ANQGSEA. Between the trimmed V and J ends, which lost 3 bases and 8 bases, there was a span of 5 bases. This CDR3 is CSVDSHEQFF. Here the CDR3 DNA reads TGCAGCGTTGATTCGCATGAGCAGTTCTTC.

The gene calls are TRBV10-3 and TRBJ2-7; D is unclear. Per the germline V gene, CDR1 is ENHRY and CDR2 is SYGVKD. This CDR3 is 15 amino acids long. Trimming shortened V by 2 bases and J by 4 bases, and 15 bases separated the two germline ends. Here the CDR3 DNA reads TGTGCCATCAGTGAGGCGGTCGGCAGTAGATACGAGCAGTACTTC. Its protein product is CAISEAVGSRYEQYF.

CDR3 DNA sequence: TGTGCCAGCAGACTAACGACTAGCGGGAGCTACGAGCAGTACTTC. It encodes CASRLTTSGSYEQYF. The chain recombines TRBV6-5 with TRBJ2-7; 12 bases match TRBD2. Germline lookup yields CDR1 MNHEY and CDR2 SVGAGI. Losses at the gene ends were 6 bases for V and 3 bases for J; bases not matched to a gene: 6. The length of the CDR3 is 15 residues.

The DNA for the CDR3 is TGTGCCAGCAGCTTGGCGGGAGCAGATACGCAGTATTTT. The encoded protein is CASSLAGADTQYF. The chain joins TRBV5-6 to TRBJ2-3, with TRBD2 as a possible D gene (6 bases). The length of the CDR3 is 13 residues. The germline V and J ends were trimmed by 0 bases and 4 bases, with 6 bases remaining between them. Germline lookup yields CDR1 SGHDT and CDR2 YYEEEE.

The chain has TRBV10-2 and TRBJ2-7, with TRBD2 matching 14 bases. Germline CDR1 reads WSHSY; CDR2 reads SAAADI. V was pared by 3 bases and J by 3 bases, with 13 bases of the junction left unmatched. The CDR3 length is 19 residues. DNA of the CDR3: TGCGCCAGCAGTGACTCCAGACTAGCGGGAGGGCCGGGTCACTACGAGCAGTACTTC. Translating gives CASSDSRLAGGPGHYEQYF.

The sample holds one count of this clone. J is TRBJ2-7 and V is TRBV13; 11 bases line up with TRBD2. Germline CDR1 is PRHDT and CDR2 is FYEKMQ (reference sequence). The CDR3 totals 18 residues. Germline trimming cut 3 bases from V and 6 bases from J; bases unmatched to any gene: 16. Here the CDR3 DNA reads TGTGCCAGCAGCTTCTCCCTGAGCCCCACTAGCGGGAGACGCGAGCAGTACTTC. Protein sequence: CASSFSLSPTSGRREQYF.

The chain recombines TRBV28 with TRBJ1-3; D possibly corresponds to TRBD1 (6 bases). The V gene lost 5 bases and the J gene lost 6 bases, with 20 bases spanning the gap. Per germline, CDR1 MDHEN and CDR2 SYDVKM. The CDR3 is 16 amino acids. The CDR3 nucleotides are TGTGCCAGCAGTCCATATAGGACAGTTCTTTTAAACACCATATATTTT. Translation: CASSPYRTVLLNTIYF.

This sequence joins TRBV5-1 and TRBJ2-7; possible D gene TRBD1, 6 bases. Germline-derived CDR1 and CDR2 are SGHRS and YFSETQ. Trimming stripped 1 base from V and 2 bases from J, with 13 bases between. CDR3 size: 15 residues. The CDR3 DNA follows: TGCGCCAGCAGCTTGCCTACAGGGATACCCTACGAGCAGTACTTC. Encoded protein: CASSLPTGIPYEQYF.

This clone turned up a few times. The chain carries TRBV27 and TRBJ2-7; D uncertain. The CDR3 sequence is 12 residues long. Germline values: CDR1 MNHEY, CDR2 SMNVEV (reference sequence). V gave up 4 bases and J gave up 1 base, with 5 bases separating them. The CDR3 DNA is TGTGCCAGCAGTTCTTTATCCTACGAGCAGTACTTC. Protein: CASSSLSYEQYF.